The 8 T cell receptor beta chains given below trace back to one sample, sequenced in a study of T-cell reconstitution after alpha-beta-depleted transplantation in children. Construction of the TCRbeta library involved unique molecular identifiers. Via MiXCR, TCRdb re-called the PCR reads, giving one row per CDR3 protein. The sample holds some 500,000 distinct CDR3 sequences; 18% are singletons and the top ten take more than 2.5%. Sequences were derived from PBMCs from the stem cell graft donor, sampled from the stem cell graft. The receptors come from a human donor who donated a stem cell graft to a child with acute lymphoblastic leukemia.

This clonotype was seen ten or more times. The chain is built from TRBV4-1 and TRBJ2-7; D may be TRBD2 (5 bases). CDR3 size: 13 residues. Trimming removed 3 bases at V and 0 bases at J, with 6 bases between. CDR1 MGHRA and CDR2 YSYEKL come from the germline V gene. The CDR3: CASSQGSSYEQYF. CDR3 bases: TGCGCCAGCAGCCAGGGGAGCTCCTACGAGCAGTACTTC.

There are many counts of this clonotype. The chain joins TRBV20-1 to TRBJ1-1, with TRBD1 as a possible D gene (5 bases). Trimming left V 6 bases short and J 3 bases short, with 14 bases between. The CDR3 runs 13 residues. Germline V gene lookup returns CDR1 DFQATT and CDR2 SNEGSKA (reference sequence). CDR3 sequence reads: CSAGGRGHTEAFF. CDR3 nucleotides: TGCAGTGCGGGAGGGAGGGGTCACACTGAAGCTTTCTTT.

The V call is TRBV28, the J call TRBJ2-7; D tentatively reads TRBD1 or TRBD2 (6 bases each). V lost 6 bases to trimming and J lost 4 bases, with 22 bases between them. The CDR3 is 16 amino acids. The germline gives CDR1 MDHEN, CDR2 SYDVKM. CDR3: CASRDLRGERYYEQYF. The DNA for the CDR3 is TGTGCCAGCAGAGACTTAAGGGGGGAGCGGTATTACGAGCAGTACTTC.

The table lists this clonotype with a few counts. The chain uses TRBV12-3 or TRBV12-4 and TRBJ2-7; TRBD2 might be the D (5 bases). Deletions cut 3 bases from V and 3 bases from J, with 9 bases between. The CDR3 covers 13 residues. In DNA, the CDR3 is TGTGCCAGCAGTTTCCAGCGGTTCTACGAGCAGTACTTC. Its translation: CASSFQRFYEQYF.

The sample holds a few counts of this clonotype. This rearrangement joins TRBV12-3 or TRBV12-4 to TRBJ1-5, with D hard to call. V was shortened by 1 base and J by 3 bases, with 10 bases between the two germline ends. This CDR3 is 15 amino acids long. CDR3 DNA: TGTGCCAGCAGTTTAGGAGGAGTGAACAATCAGCCCCAGCATTTT. It is translated as CASSLGGVNNQPQHF.

The chain employs TRBV10-3 and TRBJ1-1; D is perhaps TRBD1 (5 bases). CDR1 and CDR2 from the germline V gene are ENHRY and SYGVKD. V lost 6 bases to trimming and J lost 2 bases, with 10 bases between them. The CDR3 contains 13 residues. CDR3: CAIRAGSNTEAFF. CDR3 bases: TGTGCCATCAGAGCAGGGAGTAACACTGAAGCTTTCTTT.

This clonotype was recorded a few times. The chain couples TRBV6-2 or TRBV6-3 to TRBJ2-1; no clear D. The CDR3 is 11 amino acids. Germline CDR1 and CDR2: MNHEY and SVGEGT. The germline V and J ends were trimmed by 6 bases and 11 bases, with 11 bases remaining between them. Written as DNA, the CDR3 is TGTGCCAGCAGCTCCCCGAGGAAGCAGTTCTTC. Translated: CASSSPRKQFF.

V is TRBV7-3 and J is TRBJ1-1, with D perhaps TRBD1 (5 bases). Germline values: CDR1 SGHTA, CDR2 FQGTGA. This CDR3 has 15 amino acids. V was cut by 2 bases and J by 2 bases, with 12 bases left in between. The CDR3 region has the DNA TGTGCCAGCAGCTTAGAGGGACGGATAAACACTGAAGCTTTCTTT. Translation: CASSLEGRINTEAFF.